This TCR beta chain was sequenced during a study of CD8+ T cells in alopecia areata listed by TCRdb under 2018. Turning to the overall study: Treated patients were enrolled in an open-label pilot trial of oral tofacitinib at 5 to 10 mg twice daily for moderate-to-severe alopecia areata. Tofacitinib was given for 6 to 18 months, followed by 6 months of follow-up off drug to assess delayed response and recurrence. High-throughput TCRbeta sequencing was used to examine T cell clonal expansion in alopecia areata in both the C3H/HeJ mouse model and human patients. Patients on tofacitinib were biopsied at baseline and after 4 and 24 weeks of treatment, and several of the patients also had a later scalp biopsy. Scalp clonality was compared among normal scalp (n=4), patchy alopecia areata scalp (n=8), and alopecia totalis/universalis scalp (n=8). TCRbeta CDR3 regions were amplified by immunoSEQ multiplex PCR using 35 Vbeta forward and 13 Jbeta reverse primers. Disease severity in treated patients was measured with the SALT score, which quantifies the percentage of affected scalp surface area. In humans, TCRbeta sequencing was performed on scalp tissue and on sorted CD4+ and CD8+ peripheral blood T cells from healthy controls and from patients with patchy or totalis/universalis alopecia areata. RNA came from the PAXgene miRNA kit for fixed scalp, the miRNeasy kit for PBMCs, and the RNeasy kit for mouse skin.

Study-wide findings and limitations: Shared TCR sequences between patients were less evident than in mice, which may be partly attributable to HLA diversity in the patient population. Tofacitinib significantly decreased scalp clonality and the number of expanded CD8+ clones among the top 100 scalp clones. Higher clonality and more expanded CD8+ clones were observed in lesional scalp than in normal scalp, particularly in alopecia totalis/universalis, a finding suggestive of antigenic drive. Scalp TCR repertoire analysis is complicated because resident alphabeta T cells in normal human skin are also sequenced, whereas mouse skin is dominated by gammadelta T cells. Because the treated cohort was small and had just a single nonresponder, larger studies are needed to establish links between baseline CD8+ expansion and response. During tofacitinib treatment, many expanded lesional clones remained in scalp and blood, and this persistence may partly explain relapse after treatment is stopped.

Interpreted using the paper, the time point label stands for: 20 to 30 weeks on oral tofacitinib. The intended sense of this specimen's treatment or condition label: oral pan-JAK inhibitor, 5-10 mg twice daily. Lesional scalp punch biopsies and peripheral blood were collected from alopecia areata patients. PBMCs were separated by density centrifugation and stained for CD3, CD4 and CD8, after which CD4+ and CD8+ T cells were sorted on a FACSAria. The method was the immunoSEQ multiplex PCR assay. For TCR sequencing, RNA was extracted from every sample and reverse transcribed into cDNA to serve as template. SuperScript III was used for first-strand cDNA synthesis, primed with a 2:1 mix of oligo-dT and random hexamers. Amplification bias was assessed with a synthetic immune receptor repertoire, and residual bias was removed computationally. The original methods were these. Raw reads were preprocessed to remove errors, and CDR3 was defined by IMGT conventions from the conserved cysteine to phenylalanine. Clonality was computed as 1 minus the Shannon entropy, with the entropy normalized by log2 of the number of productive unique TCRs. CD4 or CD8 identity of scalp clones was inferred by cross-referencing scalp TCRbeta sequences with sorted blood CD4 and CD8 repertoires. This immuneACCESS table, as held by TCRdb, lists in-frame sequences with V and J called but not all clones. Of the missing ones, under half trace to an unresolved V gene in checked studies; the others have no known cause. Clone size and V and J calls were adopted from that table, with D and trimming inferred from the DNA. The sample table contains about 280,000 clones; only one count was recorded for 55% to 70% of them. The ten biggest clones cover approximately 1.8% of the sample.

Details on this clone: No antigen is known for it. No quality values exist for individual bases; no much larger clone is one base distant.

Per the germline V gene, SQVTM is the CDR1 and ANQGSEA is the CDR2. V lost 6 bases and J lost 2 bases, and the count of bases not matched to a germline gene is 5. Measured from the cysteine to the phenylalanine, the CDR3 is 13 residues long. This entry keeps only the CDR3 DNA: 39 bases, framed from base 1. This sequence originates from a human donor with alopecia areata. This sample comprised CD4+ T cells sorted from blood, obtained at week 24, from a patient treated with tofacitinib. The chain employs TRBV29-1 and TRBJ2-5; the junction holds 8 bases that match TRBD2. The CDR3 amino acid sequence is: CSVTSGRQETQYF. Here is the DNA: TGCAGCGTCACTAGCGGACGGCAAGAGACCCAGTACTTC.